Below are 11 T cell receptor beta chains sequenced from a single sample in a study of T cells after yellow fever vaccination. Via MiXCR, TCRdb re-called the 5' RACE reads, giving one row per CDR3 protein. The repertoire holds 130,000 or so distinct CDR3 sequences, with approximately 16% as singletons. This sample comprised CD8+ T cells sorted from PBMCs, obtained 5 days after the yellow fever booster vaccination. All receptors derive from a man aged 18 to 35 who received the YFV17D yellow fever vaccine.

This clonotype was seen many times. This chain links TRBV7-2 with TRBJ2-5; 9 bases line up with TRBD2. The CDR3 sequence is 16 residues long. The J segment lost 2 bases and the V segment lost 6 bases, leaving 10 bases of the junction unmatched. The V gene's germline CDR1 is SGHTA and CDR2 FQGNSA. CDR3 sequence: CASRSTGTSTQETQYF. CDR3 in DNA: TGTGCCAGCAGGTCCACCGGGACTAGCACTCAAGAGACCCAGTACTTC.

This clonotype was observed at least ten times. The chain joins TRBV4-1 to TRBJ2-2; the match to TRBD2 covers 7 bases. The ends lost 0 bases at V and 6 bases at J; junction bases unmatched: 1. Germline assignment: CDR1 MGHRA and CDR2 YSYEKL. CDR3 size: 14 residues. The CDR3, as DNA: TGCGCCAGCAGCCAAGATCGGGGGGCCGGGGAGCTGTTTTTT. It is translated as CASSQDRGAGELFF.

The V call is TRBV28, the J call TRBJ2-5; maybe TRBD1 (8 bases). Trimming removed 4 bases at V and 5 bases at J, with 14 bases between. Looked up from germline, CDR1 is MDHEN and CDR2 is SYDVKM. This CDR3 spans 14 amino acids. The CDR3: CASSYPQGGETQYF. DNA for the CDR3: TGTGCCAGCAGTTACCCACAGGGGGGGGAGACCCAGTACTTC. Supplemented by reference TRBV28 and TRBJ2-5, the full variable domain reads DVKVTQSSRYLVKRTGEKVFLECVQDMDHENMFWYRQDPGLGLRLIYFSYDVKMKEKGDIPEGYSVSREKKERFSLILESASTNQTSMYLCASSYPQGGETQYFGPGTRLLVL.

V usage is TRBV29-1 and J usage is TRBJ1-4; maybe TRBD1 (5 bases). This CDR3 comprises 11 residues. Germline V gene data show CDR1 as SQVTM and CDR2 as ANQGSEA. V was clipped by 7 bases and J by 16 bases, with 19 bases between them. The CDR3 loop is CSARVRDRAFF. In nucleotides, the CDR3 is TGCAGCGCCCGGGTCAGGGATCGTGCGTTTTTT.

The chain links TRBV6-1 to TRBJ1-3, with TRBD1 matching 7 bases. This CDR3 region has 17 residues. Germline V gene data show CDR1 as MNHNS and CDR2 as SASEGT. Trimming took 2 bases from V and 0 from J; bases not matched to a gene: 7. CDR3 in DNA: TGTGCCAGCAGTGAATGGGGACAGTGGAGCTCTGGAAACACCATATATTTT. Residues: CASSEWGQWSSGNTIYF.

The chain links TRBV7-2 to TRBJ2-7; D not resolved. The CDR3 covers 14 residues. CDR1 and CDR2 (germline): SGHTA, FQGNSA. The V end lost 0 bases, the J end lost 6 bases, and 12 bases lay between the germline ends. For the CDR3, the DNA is TGTGCCAGCAGCTTAGCCAACAGTTTCCCCGAGCAGTACTTC. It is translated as CASSLANSFPEQYF.

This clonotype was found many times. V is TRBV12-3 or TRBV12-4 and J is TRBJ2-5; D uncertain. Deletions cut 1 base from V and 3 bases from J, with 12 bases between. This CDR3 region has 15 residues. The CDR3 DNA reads TGTGCCAGCAGTTTAGATCTGGGTTGGGAAGAGACCCAGTACTTC. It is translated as CASSLDLGWEETQYF.

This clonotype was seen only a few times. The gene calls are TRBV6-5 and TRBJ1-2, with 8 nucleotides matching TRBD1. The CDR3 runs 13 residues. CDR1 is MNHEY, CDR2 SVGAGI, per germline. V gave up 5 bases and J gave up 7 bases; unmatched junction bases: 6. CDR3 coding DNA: TGTGCCAGCAGTGGACAGGGATCGAGTGGCTACACCTTC. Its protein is CASSGQGSSGYTF.

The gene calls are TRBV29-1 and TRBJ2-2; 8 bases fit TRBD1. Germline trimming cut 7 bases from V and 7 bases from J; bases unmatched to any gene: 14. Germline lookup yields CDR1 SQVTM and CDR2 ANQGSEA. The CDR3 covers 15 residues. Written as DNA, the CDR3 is TGCAGCGCCGAGCAGGCCCAGGGGGCGGTCGGGGAGCTGTTTTTT. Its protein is CSAEQAQGAVGELFF.

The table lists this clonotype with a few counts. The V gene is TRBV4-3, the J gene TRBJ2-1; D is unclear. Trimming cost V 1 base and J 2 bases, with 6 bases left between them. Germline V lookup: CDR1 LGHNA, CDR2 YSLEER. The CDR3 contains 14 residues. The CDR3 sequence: CASSQGMAYNEQFF. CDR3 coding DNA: TGCGCCAGCAGCCAAGGGATGGCCTACAATGAGCAGTTCTTC.

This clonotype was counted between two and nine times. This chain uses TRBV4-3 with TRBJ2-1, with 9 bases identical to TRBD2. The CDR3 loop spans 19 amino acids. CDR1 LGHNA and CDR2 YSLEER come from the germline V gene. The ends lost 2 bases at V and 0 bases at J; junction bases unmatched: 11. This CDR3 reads CASSQPQSLAGRSYNEQFF. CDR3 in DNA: TGCGCCAGCAGCCAACCCCAAAGCCTAGCGGGGCGCTCCTACAATGAGCAGTTCTTC.